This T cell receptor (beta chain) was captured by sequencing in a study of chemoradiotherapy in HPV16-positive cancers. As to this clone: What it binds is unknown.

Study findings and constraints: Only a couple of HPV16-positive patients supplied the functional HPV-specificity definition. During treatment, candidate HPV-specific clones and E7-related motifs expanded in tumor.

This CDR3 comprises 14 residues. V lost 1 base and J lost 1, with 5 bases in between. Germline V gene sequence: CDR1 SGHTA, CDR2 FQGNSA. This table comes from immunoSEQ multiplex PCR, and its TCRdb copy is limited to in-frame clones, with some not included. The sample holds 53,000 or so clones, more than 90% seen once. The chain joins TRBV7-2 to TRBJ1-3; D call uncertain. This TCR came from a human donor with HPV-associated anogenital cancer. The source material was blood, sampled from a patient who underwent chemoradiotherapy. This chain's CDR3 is CASSLGVSGNTIYF. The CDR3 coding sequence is TGTGCCAGCAGCTTAGGGGTTTCTGGAAACACCATATATTTT.